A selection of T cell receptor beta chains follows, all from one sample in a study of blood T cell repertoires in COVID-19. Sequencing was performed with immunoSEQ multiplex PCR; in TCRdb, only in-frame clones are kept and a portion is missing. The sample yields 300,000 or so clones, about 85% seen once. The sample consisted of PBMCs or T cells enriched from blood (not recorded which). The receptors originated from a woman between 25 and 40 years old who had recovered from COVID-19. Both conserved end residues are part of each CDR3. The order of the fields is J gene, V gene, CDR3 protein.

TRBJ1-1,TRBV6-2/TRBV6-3,CASSNSTGGPFFRNTEAFF
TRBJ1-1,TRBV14,CASSPLGGMNTEAFF
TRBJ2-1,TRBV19,CASSIILTDEQFF
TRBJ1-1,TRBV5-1,CASSSMQGVATEAFF
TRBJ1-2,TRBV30,CAWSVEQVPYGYTF
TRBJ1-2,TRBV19,CASGQEYLYGYTF
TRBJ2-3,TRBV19,CASKGGTLRSTDTQYF
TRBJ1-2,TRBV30,CAWSRRGVANYGYTF
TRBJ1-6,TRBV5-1,CASSLAVSVGQDGSPLHF
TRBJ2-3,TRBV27,CASSWVAGGTDTQYF
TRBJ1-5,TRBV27,CASSPGQLFNQPQHF
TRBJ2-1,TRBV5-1,CASSLGDLDRNEQFF
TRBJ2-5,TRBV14,CASSQVSGEETQYF
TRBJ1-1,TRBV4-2,CASSQGNRVGITEAFF
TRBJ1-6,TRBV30,CAWTESSYNSPLHF
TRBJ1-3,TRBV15,CATSRDLGRGGGNTIYF
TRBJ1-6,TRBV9,CASSVAGNSPLHF
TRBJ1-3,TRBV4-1,CASSQEEASSGNTIYF
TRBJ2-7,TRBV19,CASSDTGTGVSYEQYF
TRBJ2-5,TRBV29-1,CSVSVGQGVETQYF